These T cell receptor beta chains were read from a single sample in a study of early T cells in non-severe SARS-CoV-2 infection. Each CDR3 protein gets one entry after TCRdb re-called the 5' RACE reads with MiXCR. The data hold 52,000 or so distinct CDR3 sequences, with around 6.6% observed a single time. The source material was whole blood, sampled at baseline. The source of these receptors is an adult who was a healthcare worker with PCR-confirmed SARS-CoV-2 infection or an uninfected control (not recorded which). Both conserved end residues are part of each CDR3. A D gene is named only where the DNA matches it firmly. For some rows the clone size is stated as once, few or many, or as a class when expanded; others skip it.

CDR3aa	CDR3nt	d_gene	j_gene	v_gene	abundance
CASSSLWGTEAFF	TGTGCCAGCAGCTCCTTGTGGGGCACTGAAGCTTTCTTT	NA	TRBJ1-1	TRBV6-5	once
CASNLRDSEQYF	TGTGCCAGCAATCTTCGGGACTCCGAGCAGTACTTC	NA	TRBJ2-7	TRBV28	many
CSASLAGGSWTQYF	TGCAGTGCTAGCCTAGCGGGGGGGAGTTGGACCCAGTACTTC	TRBD2	TRBJ2-5	TRBV20-1	many
CASSLTGAAGEQFF	TGTGCCAGCAGCTTGACGGGAGCGGCAGGAGAGCAGTTCTTC	NA	TRBJ2-1	TRBV11-2	NA
CASSYQGDYGYTF	TGTGCCAGCAGCTACCAGGGGGACTATGGCTACACCTTC	TRBD1	TRBJ1-2	TRBV5-4	many
CASTKRGGAGTEAFF	TGTGCCAGCACAAAAAGAGGGGGCGCGGGCACTGAAGCTTTCTTT	TRBD1	TRBJ1-1	TRBV7-2	few
CAIMGQGAETQYF	TGTGCCATCATGGGGCAGGGGGCAGAGACCCAGTACTTC	TRBD1	TRBJ2-5	TRBV10-3	NA
CASSLGGGGTDTQYF	TGTGCCAGCAGCTTAGGCGGGGGAGGCACAGATACGCAGTATTTT	TRBD2	TRBJ2-3	TRBV7-6	few
CASSRVGTPGETQYF	TGCGCCAGCAGCCGCGTCGGGACACCTGGAGAGACCCAGTACTTC	NA	TRBJ2-5	TRBV4-3	many
CASSPGQPIQETQYF	TGTGCCAGCTCACCGGGACAGCCGATCCAAGAGACCCAGTACTTC	TRBD1	TRBJ2-5	TRBV18	many
CASSPSPGDGAKNIQYF	TGTGCCAGCTCACCTTCCCCAGGGGATGGAGCCAAAAACATTCAGTACTTC	NA	TRBJ2-4	TRBV18	few
CASSPRAGRAYEQYF	TGTGCCAGCAGTCCTCGCGCAGGGCGAGCCTACGAGCAGTACTTC	NA	TRBJ2-7	TRBV27	many
CASRLEGLDDEQYF	TGCGCCAGCAGATTGGAGGGTCTTGACGACGAGCAGTACTTC	NA	TRBJ2-7	TRBV5-1	NA
CATRTGQGGVGEQFF	TGTGCCACCCGAACAGGACAGGGAGGTGTAGGTGAGCAGTTCTTC	TRBD1	TRBJ2-1	TRBV6-2/TRBV6-3	many
CASNFGVLGTGQETQYF	TGTGCCAGCAACTTTGGTGTCCTGGGGACAGGTCAAGAGACCCAGTACTTC	TRBD1	TRBJ2-5	TRBV5-5	few
CAISEILDNTQYF	TGTGCCATCAGTGAAATTTTGGACAATACGCAGTATTTT	NA	TRBJ2-3	TRBV10-3	many
CSVGTANTGELFF	TGCAGCGTAGGGACAGCGAACACCGGGGAGCTGTTTTTT	TRBD1	TRBJ2-2	TRBV29-1	few
CASRPGTGGSSPLHF	TGTGCCAGCAGACCGGGGACAGGGGGAAGTTCACCCCTCCACTTT	TRBD1	TRBJ1-6	TRBV6-6	NA
CSALAGTYTDTQYF	TGCAGTGCTCTAGCGGGGACTTACACAGATACGCAGTATTTT	TRBD2	TRBJ2-3	TRBV20-1	few
CASSPGANHGEQYF	TGTGCCAGCAGCCCCGGGGCTAATCACGGCGAGCAGTACTTC	NA	TRBJ2-7	TRBV4-2	few
CASTLRGGTSNQPQHF	TGTGCCAGCACCCTCAGGGGCGGTACAAGCAATCAGCCCCAGCATTTT	NA	TRBJ1-5	TRBV6-2/TRBV6-3	many
CSSRTGNTQYF	TGCAGCTCTAGGACCGGCAATACGCAGTATTTT	NA	TRBJ2-3	TRBV29-1	few
CASSYEGTNGYTF	TGTGCCAGCAGTTACGAGGGGACAAATGGCTACACCTTC	NA	TRBJ1-2	TRBV6-5	few
CASSPYLGETQYF	TGTGCCAGCAGCCCTTATCTGGGCGAGACCCAGTACTTC	NA	TRBJ2-5	TRBV7-8	NA
CASSLAGIWETQYF	TGTGCCAGCAGTTTAGCGGGGATTTGGGAGACCCAGTACTTC	NA	TRBJ2-5	TRBV12-3/TRBV12-4	NA
CSVGRGTRANYGYTF	TGCAGCGTCGGCCGGGGGACAAGGGCTAACTATGGCTACACCTTC	NA	TRBJ1-2	TRBV29-1	few
CSARGWHLQETQYF	TGCAGTGCTAGGGGCTGGCATTTACAAGAGACCCAGTACTTC	NA	TRBJ2-5	TRBV20-1	many
CASSLVLIASTYGYTF	TGTGCCAGCAGCTTAGTACTCATAGCCTCGACCTATGGCTACACCTTC	NA	TRBJ1-2	TRBV7-2	large
CASSLGGSLNTEAFF	TGTGCCAGCAGCTTGGGTGGCAGCCTGAACACTGAAGCTTTCTTT	NA	TRBJ1-1	TRBV5-6	many
CASSQGVRGPVEQYF	TGCGCCAGCAGCCAAGGAGTCAGGGGTCCGGTCGAGCAGTACTTC	NA	TRBJ2-7	TRBV4-3	NA
CASSSKRDSYTF	TGTGCCAGCTCCTCTAAAAGGGACTCCTACACCTTC	NA	TRBJ1-2	TRBV18	many
CASSTQGSGIQYF	TGTGCCAGCAGTACACAGGGGAGTGGCATTCAGTACTTC	TRBD1	TRBJ2-4	TRBV6-2/TRBV6-3	many
CASSQVGLATDTQYF	TGCGCCAGCAGCCAAGTTGGTCTAGCGACAGATACGCAGTATTTT	NA	TRBJ2-3	TRBV4-1	many
CASSVAGTANTGELFF	TGTGCCAGCAGCGTAGCCGGGACAGCTAACACCGGGGAGCTGTTTTTT	TRBD1	TRBJ2-2	TRBV25-1	many
CSGIPTTNEKLFF	TGCAGTGGGATACCAACAACTAATGAAAAACTGTTTTTT	NA	TRBJ1-4	TRBV20-1	few
CASRPEGEETQYF	TGTGCCAGCCGTCCGGAGGGGGAAGAGACCCAGTACTTC	NA	TRBJ2-5	TRBV5-4	many
CASSLRILPFNEQFF	TGTGCCAGCAGCTTACGGATTCTCCCCTTCAATGAGCAGTTCTTC	NA	TRBJ2-1	TRBV7-8	many
CASSLAAQNTEAFF	TGCGCCAGCAGCTTGGCCGCCCAGAACACTGAAGCTTTCTTT	NA	TRBJ1-1	TRBV5-1	NA
CASSLAFYGYTF	TGTGCCAGCAGTTTGGCTTTCTATGGCTACACCTTC	NA	TRBJ1-2	TRBV28	many
CASSLGIPSGNTIYF	TGTGCCAGCAGCTTGGGGATTCCCTCTGGAAACACCATATATTTT	NA	TRBJ1-3	TRBV5-6	NA
CASSLEGAGNEQYF	TGTGCCAGCAGTTTAGAGGGAGCCGGGAACGAGCAGTACTTC	NA	TRBJ2-7	TRBV27	many
CARSLANTEAFF	TGTGCCAGAAGTTTGGCGAACACTGAAGCTTTCTTT	NA	TRBJ1-1	TRBV2	few
CASSFVMAGANTEAFF	TGTGCCAGCAGTTTTGTGATGGCAGGGGCGAACACTGAAGCTTTCTTT	NA	TRBJ1-1	TRBV12-3/TRBV12-4	NA
CSVEVGAGGNEQYF	TGCAGCGTTGAAGTAGGGGCAGGGGGCAACGAGCAGTACTTC	TRBD1	TRBJ2-7	TRBV29-1	many
CASSKEEGKTQSYEQYF	TGTGCCAGCAGCAAAGAGGAAGGAAAGACTCAATCCTACGAGCAGTACTTC	NA	TRBJ2-7	TRBV21-1	few
CSARRGWSTEAFF	TGCAGTGCTAGACGAGGGTGGTCTACTGAAGCTTTCTTT	NA	TRBJ1-1	TRBV20-1	many
CSATRGTSFSETQYF	TGCAGTGCTACTCGCGGGACTAGCTTTTCGGAGACCCAGTACTTC	TRBD2	TRBJ2-5	TRBV20-1	NA